These 26 T cell receptor beta chains originate from one sample sequenced in a study of blood T cells in healthy people across ages. Sample-barcoded 5' priming and a J-beta primer mix drove a second PCR of roughly 6 to 12 cycles. TCRdb re-derived calls from the 5' RACE reads in MiXCR, one entry per CDR3 protein. The sample contains approximately 760,000 distinct CDR3 sequences, more than 20% of which appear only once. These data were also filed under a second study, of T cells of mothers and their children.

Sequenced material: blood. Source of these receptors: a boy between 5 and 17 years old in good health.

The V call is TRBV6-2 or TRBV6-3, the J call TRBJ2-2; possible D gene TRBD1, 5 bases. Germline lookup yields CDR1 MNHEY and CDR2 SVGEGT. The CDR3 totals 16 residues. V gave up 2 bases and J gave up 11 bases, with 21 bases separating them. The CDR3 region has the DNA TGTGCCAGCAGTTACCCATCCGACAGACCTTCTGGAGAGCTGTTTTTT. This sequence encodes CASSYPSDRPSGELFF.

The rearrangement uses TRBV4-1 and TRBJ2-5; 7 bases are shared with TRBD2. The CDR3 covers 16 residues. V shed 0 bases, J shed 5 bases, and the junction held 9 bases outside the gene matches. Germline V gene lookup returns CDR1 MGHRA and CDR2 YSYEKL. The CDR3 spells CASSQDSGPSGETQYF. In nucleotides, the CDR3 is TGCGCCAGCAGCCAAGATAGCGGGCCAAGCGGGGAGACCCAGTACTTC.

This clonotype occurred once. The rearrangement joins TRBV20-1 to TRBJ2-5, with 12 bases matching TRBD2. Germline V gene data show CDR1 as DFQATT and CDR2 as SNEGSKA (reference sequence). The CDR3 runs to 18 residues. Trimming at V came to 0 bases and at J to 4 bases, leaving 12 bases not matched to a gene. CDR3 sequence (DNA): TGCAGTGCTAGAGATGCACTAGCGGGGGGATTAGAGGGAGAGACCCAGTACTTC. It translates to CSARDALAGGLEGETQYF.

CDR3 sequence (DNA): TGTGCCAGCAGTTTAACCACCGGGACAGGCCAAGAGACCCAGTACTTC. It specifies CASSLTTGTGQETQYF. V gene TRBV27 combines with J gene TRBJ2-5, with 8 bases fitting TRBD1. This CDR3 is built from 16 residues. CDR1 and CDR2 from the germline V gene are MNHEY and SMNVEV (reference sequence). V was pared by 2 bases and J by 1 base, with 6 bases of the junction left unmatched.

A few counts support this clonotype. This chain connects TRBV3-1 to TRBJ2-1, with TRBD2 as a possible D gene (5 bases). V dropped 4 bases and J dropped 8 bases, with 15 bases sitting between them. This CDR3 is built from 14 residues. CDR1 is LGHDT and CDR2 is YNNKEL in the germline V gene (reference sequence). The DNA of the CDR3 is TGTGCCAGCAGCCCATCGGCTAGCTCCGATGAGCAGTTCTTC. Protein product: CASSPSASSDEQFF.

The gene calls are TRBV5-1 and TRBJ2-5, with TRBD2 matching 10 bases. J was trimmed by 4 bases and V by 2 bases; bases with no gene match: 8. This CDR3 has 16 amino acids. CDR1 and CDR2 (germline): SGHRS, YFSETQ. CDR3 residues: CASSLPSGGTGETQYF. CDR3 bases: TGCGCCAGCAGCTTACCTAGCGGGGGAACCGGAGAGACCCAGTACTTC.

The rearrangement uses TRBV20-1 and TRBJ2-7; no clear D. The germline V and J ends were trimmed by 6 bases and 3 bases, with 18 bases remaining between them. Germline loops: CDR1 DFQATT, CDR2 SNEGSKA (reference sequence). CDR3 length: 14 amino acids. CDR3 bases: TGCAGTGCCAATCCCCGGGCCGGAAGCTACGAGCAGTACTTC. Translated: CSANPRAGSYEQYF.

CDR3 residues: CASSLRGWQPQHF. CDR3 sequence (DNA): TGTGCCAGCAGCTTAAGAGGTTGGCAGCCCCAGCATTTT. The V and J genes are TRBV7-3 and TRBJ1-5, with D hard to call. The CDR3 runs to 13 residues. Germline CDR1 reads SGHTA; CDR2 reads FQGTGA. Trimming cost V 1 base and J 7 bases, with 8 bases left between them. Full variable domain (remainder filled in from reference TRBV7-3 and TRBJ1-5): GAGVSQTPSNKVTEKGKYVELRCDPISGHTALYWYRQSLGQGPEFLIYFQGTGAADDSGLPNDRFFAVRPEGSVSTLKIQRTERGDSAVYLCASSLRGWQPQHFGDGTRLSIL.

The V gene is TRBV7-8, the J gene TRBJ2-1; D is unclear. The CDR3 totals 12 residues. Germline lookup yields CDR1 SGHVS and CDR2 FQNEAQ. V was shortened by 1 base and J by 15 bases, with 13 bases between the two germline ends. The CDR3, as DNA: TGTGCCAGCAGCTTAGGCTGGGCCGGGCGGTTCTTC. Amino acids: CASSLGWAGRFF.

This chain uses TRBV5-1 with TRBJ2-5; 7 positions agree with TRBD1. The end of the DNA is better explained by TRBJ2-7, so the J call may be wrong. Germline V gene data show CDR1 as SGHRS and CDR2 as YFSETQ. The CDR3 covers 15 residues. The CDR3 sequence is CASSLGQGDSYEQYF. DNA of the CDR3: TGCGCCAGCAGCTTGGGGCAGGGGGACTCCTACGAGCAGTACTTC.

The sample holds a few counts of this clonotype. The chain is built from TRBV18 and TRBJ2-5; possibly TRBD1 or TRBD2 for D (6 bases each). The CDR3 loop spans 15 amino acids. The germline gives CDR1 KGHSH, CDR2 LQKENI. Trimming stripped 3 bases from V and 2 bases from J, with 13 bases between. The CDR3 protein is CASSPSGGPQETQYF. The DNA for the CDR3 is TGTGCCAGCTCACCTTCTGGGGGGCCTCAAGAGACCCAGTACTTC.

J is TRBJ1-2 and V is TRBV7-9, with D possibly TRBD1 on 5 matching bases. V lost 4 bases and J 6 bases, leaving 9 bases between the germline ends. CDR1 is SEHNR, CDR2 FQNEAQ, per germline (reference sequence). This CDR3 contains 12 residues. The CDR3 DNA sequence: TGTGCCAGCAGCTCGGAACAGGATGGCTACACCTTC. It encodes CASSSEQDGYTF. Variable domain in full (rest from reference TRBV7-9 and TRBJ1-2): DTGVSQNPRHKITKRGQNVTFRCDPISEHNRLYWYRQTLGQGPEFLTYFQNEAQLEKSRLLSDRFSAERPKGSFSTLEIQRTEQGDSAMYLCASSSEQDGYTFGSGTRLTVV.

The chain is built from TRBV4-3 and TRBJ2-5; tentative D call: TRBD1 (6 bases). V was clipped by 1 base and J by 4 bases, with 13 bases between them. Germline V CDR1 and CDR2: LGHNA, YSLEER. CDR3 length equals 15 residues. The CDR3 here is CASSQGLGAGETQYF. CDR3 DNA: TGCGCCAGCAGCCAAGGTTTGGGGGCGGGAGAGACCCAGTACTTC.

This clonotype has more than one count but fewer than ten. V gene TRBV6-1 combines with J gene TRBJ2-5; 10 positions match TRBD2. The V gene's germline CDR1 is MNHNS and CDR2 SASEGT. The CDR3 totals 15 residues. After removal of 1 base from V and 1 base from J, the junction contained 0 bases not matched to a gene. The CDR3 DNA is TGTGCCAGCAGTGAAGAGCGGGGGGGCCAAGAGACCCAGTACTTC. Its protein product is CASSEERGGQETQYF.

The V and J genes are TRBV7-3 and TRBJ1-5; the D is unclear. The CDR3 contains 18 residues. Trimming cost V 6 bases and J 0 bases, with 21 bases left between them. The germline gives CDR1 SGHTA, CDR2 FQGTGA. The CDR3 region has the DNA TGTGCCAGCAGTCTTACAGACCGAAGAATATATAGCAATCAGCCCCAGCATTTT. It is translated as CASSLTDRRIYSNQPQHF.

This chain links TRBV6-5 with TRBJ1-3; no definite D call. Germline assignment: CDR1 MNHEY and CDR2 SVGAGI. The V end lost 0 bases, the J end lost 4 bases, and 7 bases lay between the germline ends. CDR3 length equals 14 residues. The CDR3 is CASSYSGRGNTIYF. In nucleotides, the CDR3 is TGTGCCAGCAGTTACTCGGGTAGAGGAAACACCATATATTTT.

V gene TRBV7-2 combines with J gene TRBJ2-5; D uncertain. Trimming left V 4 bases short and J 0 bases short, with 12 bases between. CDR1 and CDR2 from the germline V gene are SGHTA and FQGNSA. This CDR3 contains 15 residues. CDR3: CASSSTGLYQETQYF. The CDR3 nucleotides read TGTGCCAGCAGCTCTACTGGGCTCTACCAAGAGACCCAGTACTTC.

This clonotype has only a few counts. The genes are TRBV29-1 and TRBJ2-7; possible D gene TRBD1, 6 bases. Germline lookup yields CDR1 SQVTM and CDR2 ANQGSEA. Deletions cut 4 bases from V and 4 bases from J, with 11 bases between. The CDR3 contains 12 residues. CDR3 nucleotides: TGCAGCGTTGTAAGGACAGATTACGAGCAGTACTTC. Protein product: CSVVRTDYEQYF.

Comments on this clonotype: At one of its ends the junction is not consistent with the germline gene, which may arise from a read error. The chain links TRBV7-7 to TRBJ2-7, with 11 bases that match TRBD1. This CDR3 region has 15 residues. CDR1 SSHAT and CDR2 FNYEAQ come from the germline V gene (reference sequence). The CDR3 region has the DNA TGTGCTAGCAGCAGAGGGACAGGGGGGGCCTACGAGCAGTACTTC. Protein product: CASSRGTGGAYEQYF. Using reference TRBV7-7 and TRBJ2-7 for the parts outside the CDR3, the full variable domain is GAGVSQSPRYKVTKRGQDVTLRCDPISSHATLYWYQQALGQGPEFLTYFNYEAQPDKSGLPSDRFSAERPEGSISTLTIQRTEQRDSAMYRCASSRGTGGAYEQYFGPGTRLTVT.

The chain combines TRBV5-1 with TRBJ2-3, with D possibly TRBD1 on 6 matching bases. Germline CDR1 SGHRS, CDR2 YFSETQ. The CDR3 spans 15 residues. V lost 0 bases and J lost 2, with 10 bases in between. The CDR3 region has the DNA TGCGCCAGCAGCTTGGACAGGGTATTCACAGATACGCAGTATTTT. This gives the protein CASSLDRVFTDTQYF.

This chain joins TRBV20-1 and TRBJ1-1, with 7 bases fitting TRBD1. The V gene end was trimmed by 3 bases and the J gene end by 4 bases; junction bases not matched to a gene: 8. The germline V gene has CDR1 DFQATT and CDR2 SNEGSKA (reference sequence). There are 14 residues in the CDR3. CDR3 DNA sequence: TGCAGTGCTAGTGCCTCGACAGGGAGCACTGAAGCTTTCTTT. It specifies CSASASTGSTEAFF.

The gene calls are TRBV7-9 and TRBJ2-7, with 10 bases lining up with TRBD2. V was clipped by 3 bases and J by 3 bases; unmatched bases: 2. Germline lookup yields CDR1 SEHNR and CDR2 FQNEAQ (reference sequence). The CDR3 has 14 amino acids. The CDR3: CASSFRLAGYEQYF. For the CDR3, the DNA is TGTGCCAGCAGCTTTCGACTAGCGGGCTACGAGCAGTACTTC.

This clonotype was seen more than once but under ten times. This chain joins TRBV7-8 and TRBJ1-4; TRBD1 is a possible D gene (5 bases). Trimming left V 3 bases short and J 8 bases short, with 10 bases between. The CDR3 spans 13 residues. Germline V gene sequence: CDR1 SGHVS, CDR2 FQNEAQ. The CDR3 region is CASSFGTKEKLFF. The CDR3 region has the DNA TGTGCCAGCAGCTTTGGGACGAAAGAAAAACTGTTTTTT. Full variable domain (missing parts from reference TRBV7-8 and TRBJ1-4): GAGVSQSPRYKVAKRGQDVALRCDPISGHVSLFWYQQALGQGPEFLTYFQNEAQLDKSGLPSDRFFAERPEGSVSTLKIQRTQQEDSAVYLCASSFGTKEKLFFGSGTQLSVL.

This clonotype was seen a few times. The chain recombines TRBV6-6 with TRBJ2-7, with 9 nucleotides matching TRBD2. Trimming removed 0 bases from V and 6 bases from J; junction bases left unmatched: 15. CDR1 is MNHNY and CDR2 is SVGAGI in the germline V gene (reference sequence). The CDR3 runs 18 residues. The CDR3 region is CASSYSNYGSGGLLEQYF. CDR3 DNA sequence: TGTGCCAGCAGTTACTCGAATTATGGTAGCGGGGGCCTGCTCGAGCAGTACTTC.

This rearrangement joins TRBV28 to TRBJ2-6; D gene ambiguous. The CDR3 consists of 15 residues. Germline V gene data show CDR1 as MDHEN and CDR2 as SYDVKM. Trimming took off 1 base at V and 1 base at J, with 5 bases between the two ends. CDR3 DNA: TGTGCCAGCAGTTTATATATATCTGGGGCCAACGTCCTGACTTTC. Encoded protein: CASSLYISGANVLTF.

This clonotype was found a few times. The V gene is TRBV28, the J gene TRBJ1-1; unclear D gene. With 2 bases removed from V and 6 bases from J, the gap between germline ends came to 10 bases. There are 13 residues in the CDR3. CDR1 is MDHEN and CDR2 is SYDVKM in the germline V gene. CDR3: CASSLGSPPEAFF. CDR3 in DNA: TGTGCCAGCAGTTTAGGGAGTCCCCCTGAAGCTTTCTTT.